The 8 T cell receptor beta chains presented below share a single source sample, sequenced in a study of T cell responses to AZD1222 COVID-19 vaccine. Data came from immunoSEQ multiplex PCR; TCRdb stores just in-frame clones and leaves some out. The table includes some 94,000 clones, nearly 90% detected once. The sample consisted of peripheral blood, taken on day 0 of AZD1222 vaccination. The receptors come from an adult in good health.

The rearrangement uses TRBV7-2 and TRBJ2-2, with D perhaps matching TRBD2 (6 bases). CDR3 length equals 15 residues. CDR1 and CDR2 (germline): SGHTA, FQGNSA. V was clipped by 3 bases and J by 5 bases, with 13 bases between them. CDR3 DNA sequence: TGTGCCAGCAGCTTGGTAGCCGGAGGGACCGGGGAGCTGTTTTTT. Protein sequence: CASSLVAGGTGELFF.

The genes are TRBV5-6 and TRBJ2-5; TRBD2 matches at 7 bases. This CDR3 contains 14 residues. The J segment lost 1 base and the V segment lost 2 bases, leaving 2 bases of the junction unmatched. CDR1 and CDR2 from the germline V gene are SGHDT and YYEEEE. CDR3 amino acids: CASSFWGGQETQYF. The CDR3 coding sequence is TGTGCCAGCAGCTTTTGGGGGGGCCAAGAGACCCAGTACTTC. The full variable domain, its missing parts supplied by reference TRBV5-6 and TRBJ2-5, is DAGVTQSPTHLIKTRGQQVTLRCSPKSGHDTVSWYQQALGQGPQFIFQYYEEEERQRGNFPDRFSGHQFPNYSSELNVNALLLGDSALYLCASSFWGGQETQYFGPGTRLLVL.

The rearrangement joins TRBV3-1 (or the pseudogene TRBV3-2) to TRBJ1-3; D not certain. The CDR3 spans 16 residues. CDR1 and CDR2 from the germline V gene are LGHDT and YNNKEL (reference sequence). V was pared by 7 bases and J by 0 bases, with 16 bases between. CDR3 region: CASTLATAPSGNTIYF. The DNA for the CDR3 is TGTGCCAGCACCCTAGCGACGGCCCCCTCTGGAAACACCATATATTTT.

The chain is built from TRBV19 and TRBJ1-1; 7 bases match TRBD1. The germline V gene has CDR1 LNHDA and CDR2 SQIVND (reference sequence). This CDR3 contains 14 residues. V dropped 3 bases and J dropped 8; count of bases not matched to a gene: 9. The DNA of the CDR3 is TGTGCCAGTAGTATTGGCAGGGGGATTTCGGAAGCTTTCTTT. Translation: CASSIGRGISEAFF.

The chain is built from TRBV7-2 and TRBJ1-4, with a weak D call TRBD1 (6 bases). In germline, CDR1 is SGHTA, CDR2 FQGNSA. Trimming removed 4 bases from V and 7 bases from J, with 13 bases in between. CDR3 size: 14 residues. CDR3 region: CASSSGVIREKLFF. DNA of the CDR3: TGTGCCAGCAGCTCAGGGGTGATTCGTGAAAAACTGTTTTTT.

The rearrangement joins TRBV5-4 to TRBJ2-3, with 11 bases fitting TRBD2. Germline assignment: CDR1 SGHNT and CDR2 YYREEE (reference sequence). V trimming: 4 bases; J trimming: 1 base; junction bases outside the gene matches: 2. The CDR3 sequence is 15 residues long. As DNA, the CDR3 is TGTGCCAGCAGCCGTAGCGGGAGGGGCACAGATACGCAGTATTTT. It translates to CASSRSGRGTDTQYF.

The genes are TRBV11-2 and TRBJ1-5; no firm D call. The germline V gene has CDR1 SGHAT and CDR2 FQNNGV. Trimming shortened V by 5 bases and J by 4 bases, and 18 bases separated the two germline ends. The CDR3 is made up of 16 amino acids. CDR3 amino acids: CASSLTSDAPNQPQHF. CDR3 coding DNA: TGTGCCAGCAGCCTAACTTCGGACGCCCCGAATCAGCCCCAGCATTTT. The full variable domain, completed using reference TRBV11-2 and TRBJ1-5, is EAGVAQSPRYKIIEKRQSVAFWCNPISGHATLYWYQQILGQGPKLLIQFQNNGVVDDSQLPKDRFSAERLKGVDSTLKIQPAKLEDSAVYLCASSLTSDAPNQPQHFGDGTRLSIL.

In regard to this clone: At the DNA level, this CDR3 is encoded by other sequences in the same sample as well. J is TRBJ1-1 and V is TRBV2; no firm D call. Germline V gene data show CDR1 as SNHLY and CDR2 as FYNNEI. Trimming pared 7 bases from V and 1 base from J, leaving 10 bases between. CDR3 length: 13 amino acids. CDR3: CASTGLRNTEAFF. The CDR3 coding sequence is TGTGCCAGCACCGGTCTTAGGAACACTGAAGCTTTCTTT.